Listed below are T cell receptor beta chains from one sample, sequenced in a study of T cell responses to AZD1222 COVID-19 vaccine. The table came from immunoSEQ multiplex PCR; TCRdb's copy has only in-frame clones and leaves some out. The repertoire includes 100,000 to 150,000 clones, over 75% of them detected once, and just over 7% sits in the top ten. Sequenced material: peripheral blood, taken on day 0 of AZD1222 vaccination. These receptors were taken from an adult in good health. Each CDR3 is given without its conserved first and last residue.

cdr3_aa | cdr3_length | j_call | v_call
ASSVYGSPLH | 10 | TRBJ1-6 | TRBV9
ASSKTQGAISTEAF | 14 | TRBJ1-1 | TRBV5-1
ASSLRGGNQPQH | 12 | TRBJ1-5 | TRBV5-1
ASASPGAGSYEQY | 13 | TRBJ2-7 | TRBV28
ASSLGTPNEKLF | 12 | TRBJ1-4 | TRBV28
ASKPTGVANEKLF | 13 | TRBJ1-4 | TRBV6-5
ASSSTGMYEQY | 11 | TRBJ2-7 | TRBV6-2/TRBV6-3
ASSAGGLGTQETQY | 14 | TRBJ2-5 | TRBV5-4
ASRPPGQGNSPLH | 13 | TRBJ1-6 | TRBV7-2
ASGLGGMTDTQY | 12 | TRBJ2-3 | TRBV12-5
ASSPLGRGANEQY | 13 | TRBJ2-7 | TRBV28
ASSQAPENNEQF | 12 | TRBJ2-1 | TRBV4-2
ASRLRDYSTDTQY | 13 | TRBJ2-3 | TRBV2
ASSEFLTGGSQPQH | 14 | TRBJ1-5 | TRBV2
ASSPQGVGLGELF | 13 | TRBJ2-2 | TRBV7-8
ASSLGLVGDTQY | 12 | TRBJ2-3 | TRBV7-2
ASSFTGLAVTDTQY | 14 | TRBJ2-3 | TRBV28
ASSYRGETQY | 10 | TRBJ2-5 | TRBV5-4
ASGEGGRASTDTQY | 14 | TRBJ2-3 | TRBV13
ASSSGQGRNTEAS | 13 | TRBJ1-1 | TRBV11-2
ASSQVPGHGYNEQF | 14 | TRBJ2-1 | TRBV4-1
ASSMTGGPYEQY | 12 | TRBJ2-7 | TRBV19
ASSLDRTAGAYEQY | 14 | TRBJ2-7 | TRBV7-6
SVSPGQGANEQF | 12 | TRBJ2-1 | TRBV29-1
ASSLMGSGYGYT | 12 | TRBJ1-2 | TRBV7-9
ASSRDSEAF | 9 | TRBJ1-1 | TRBV6-5
ASSQDSMAGSKNIQY | 15 | TRBJ2-4 | TRBV14
ASSLETGRSNEQF | 13 | TRBJ2-1 | TRBV5-4
ASSLNGGPGNTIY | 13 | TRBJ1-3 | TRBV7-9
ASSLDQWQPQH | 11 | TRBJ1-5 | TRBV5-1
ASSVDSGAQPQH | 12 | TRBJ1-5 | TRBV9
ASSQRNEAF | 9 | TRBJ1-1 | TRBV3-1/TRBV3-2
ATSDNSRTEAF | 11 | TRBJ1-1 | TRBV24-1
ASSFNRYTEAF | 11 | TRBJ1-1 | TRBV5-1
ASSLRGGAETQY | 12 | TRBJ2-5 | TRBV28
ASSLWSRAHGNPEAF | 15 | TRBJ1-1 | TRBV5-5
ASSPGTGLSNQPQH | 14 | TRBJ1-5 | TRBV6-2/TRBV6-3
ASRSDGRGIQPQH | 13 | TRBJ1-5 | TRBV28
ATSRARTGGQPQH | 13 | TRBJ1-5 | TRBV15
ASSSLGLVAGELF | 13 | TRBJ2-2 | TRBV11-2
AWSPRDRGLSQPQH | 14 | TRBJ1-5 | TRBV30
ASSLRTGDSGANVLT | 15 | TRBJ2-6 | TRBV5-1
ASSPTEGQPQH | 11 | TRBJ1-5 | TRBV27
ASSFTGTLQETQY | 13 | TRBJ2-5 | TRBV13
ASSPRRGGGTQY | 12 | TRBJ2-3 | TRBV5-1
ASSPRPDPPQETQY | 14 | TRBJ2-5 | TRBV5-4